Presented here are 21 T cell receptor beta chains from one specimen sequenced in a study of cytomegalovirus exposure and HLA in healthy donors. Profiling relied on immunoSEQ multiplex PCR, and the TCRdb table lists in-frame clones only, not all of them. The sample shows 110,000 or so clones, around nine tenths of them seen only once. What was sequenced was PBMCs. These receptors all come from a man younger than 30 in good health and CMV-seropositive.

The V gene is TRBV18, the J gene TRBJ1-1; the match to TRBD1 covers 9 bases. The CDR3 is made up of 15 amino acids. The V gene end was trimmed by 6 bases and the J gene end by 6 bases; junction bases not matched to a gene: 11. Looked up from germline, CDR1 is KGHSH and CDR2 is LQKENI. CDR3 residues: CASSPQDRGGPEAFF. CDR3 sequence (DNA): TGTGCCAGCTCCCCCCAGGACAGGGGAGGCCCTGAAGCTTTCTTT. The variable domain in full, completed from reference TRBV18 and TRBJ1-1, reads NAGVMQNPRHLVRRRGQEARLRCSPMKGHSHVYWYRQLPEEGLKFMVYLQKENIIDESGMPKERFSAEFPKEGPSILRIQQVVRGDSAAYFCASSPQDRGGPEAFFGQGTRLTVV.

This chain joins TRBV9 and TRBJ2-2; D is uncertain. Between the trimmed V and J ends, which lost 7 bases and 0 bases, there was a span of 7 bases. CDR3 size: 13 residues. CDR1 is SGDLS, CDR2 YYNGEE, per germline. The DNA of the CDR3 is TGTGCCAGCGGCCCTTCGAACACCGGGGAGCTGTTTTTT. Its translation is CASGPSNTGELFF.

The V call is TRBV4-2, the J call TRBJ2-3; the match to TRBD2 covers 9 bases. CDR1 LGHNA and CDR2 YNFKEQ come from the germline V gene. This CDR3 is built from 19 residues. Trimming at V came to 0 bases and at J to 2 bases, leaving 12 bases not matched to a gene. CDR3 nucleotides: TGTGCCAGCAGCCAAGATCCCCGGCGGGGGGGCCAAATCACAGATACGCAGTATTTT. Protein sequence: CASSQDPRRGGQITDTQYF.

This chain joins TRBV14 and TRBJ1-1; D gene ambiguous. V was trimmed by 4 bases and J by 9 bases, leaving 12 bases between them. This CDR3 region has 12 residues. CDR1 is SGHDN, CDR2 FVKESK, per germline. CDR3 DNA: TGTGCCAGCAGCCCGAGAGGGCGGAAAGCTTTCTTT. As protein: CASSPRGRKAFF. The full variable domain, completed using reference TRBV14 and TRBJ1-1, is EAGVTQFPSHSVIEKGQTVTLRCDPISGHDNLYWYRRVMGKEIKFLLHFVKESKQDESGMPNNRFLAERTGGTYSTLKVQPAELEDSGVYFCASSPRGRKAFFGQGTRLTVV.

The chain employs TRBV19 and TRBJ2-1; TRBD2 might be the D (5 bases). Germline CDR1 LNHDA, CDR2 SQIVND (reference sequence). The V end was cut by 3 bases, the J end by 9 bases, with 12 bases between. This CDR3 spans 13 amino acids. The CDR3 loop reads CASSIGLAGEQFF. The CDR3 nucleotides are TGTGCCAGTAGTATCGGCCTCGCGGGTGAGCAGTTCTTC.

V and J are TRBV7-6 and TRBJ2-3; TRBD1 is a possible D gene (6 bases). Germline CDR1 SGHVS, CDR2 FNYEAQ. V lost 5 bases, J lost 1 base, and 10 bases lay in between. The length of the CDR3 is 14 residues. DNA of the CDR3: TGTGCCAGCAGCCCCGGACAGCGCACAGATACGCAGTATTTT. It is translated as CASSPGQRTDTQYF.

The chain has TRBV2 and TRBJ1-1; 8 bases align to TRBD1. Per germline, CDR1 SNHLY and CDR2 FYNNEI. The CDR3 is made up of 16 amino acids. Trimming cost V 9 bases and J 0 bases; bases outside gene matches: 12. CDR3 sequence (DNA): TGTGCCAGAGAAGAAGGACAGGGAACTATGAACACTGAAGCTTTCTTT. Residues: CAREEGQGTMNTEAFF.

In its sample, this clone was seen once. This chain links TRBV11-2 with TRBJ2-7; D is perhaps TRBD2 (6 bases). The CDR3 loop spans 15 amino acids. From germline, CDR1 is SGHAT and CDR2 FQNNGV. The V gene lost 4 bases and the J gene lost 3 bases, with 16 bases spanning the gap. The DNA for the CDR3 is TGTGCCAGCAGCTCGTCCACCGGGAGTCGCTACGAGCAGTACTTC. This codes for CASSSSTGSRYEQYF.

This chain joins TRBV4-3 and TRBJ1-1; no clear D gene. The CDR3 consists of 13 residues. Trimming took 1 base from V and 11 from J, leaving 14 bases between them. From germline, CDR1 is LGHNA and CDR2 YSLEER. In DNA form, the CDR3 reads TGCGCCAGCAGCCAAGTGGCCGCCGACTCGGCTTTCTTT. It translates to CASSQVAADSAFF.

The V call is TRBV6-1, the J call TRBJ1-1; D unresolved. Trimming shortened V by 3 bases and J by 9 bases, and 14 bases separated the two germline ends. CDR3 length: 13 residues. Germline lookup yields CDR1 MNHNS and CDR2 SASEGT. This CDR3 is CASSDPDWQKAFF. DNA of the CDR3: TGTGCCAGCAGTGATCCGGACTGGCAAAAAGCTTTCTTT.

The chain links TRBV2 to TRBJ2-1, with TRBD2 as a possible D gene (6 bases). The V gene lost 5 bases and the J gene lost 5 bases, with 13 bases spanning the gap. Germline assignment: CDR1 SNHLY and CDR2 FYNNEI. CDR3 length: 14 amino acids. CDR3 DNA sequence: TGTGCCAGCAGTCCAATCTGGAGGGACAATGAGCAGTTCTTC. This sequence encodes CASSPIWRDNEQFF.

The chain joins TRBV5-1 to TRBJ1-3, with TRBD1 as a possible D gene (5 bases). CDR1 is SGHRS and CDR2 is YFSETQ in the germline V gene. The CDR3 consists of 15 residues. Trimming removed 2 bases from V and 0 bases from J, with 9 bases in between. CDR3 sequence: CASSFGGSSGNTIYF. CDR3 nucleotide sequence: TGCGCCAGCAGCTTCGGGGGTAGCTCTGGAAACACCATATATTTT.

The V gene is TRBV6-4, the J gene TRBJ1-1, with D uncertain. V was trimmed by 3 bases and J by 1 base, leaving 9 bases between them. The length of the CDR3 is 14 residues. Germline loops: CDR1 MRHNA, CDR2 SNTAGT. For the CDR3, the DNA is TGTGCCAGCAGTGAAAAGTACGGGAACACTGAAGCTTTCTTT. Translated: CASSEKYGNTEAFF.

V is TRBV6-1 and J is TRBJ1-1, with D perhaps matching TRBD1 (5 bases). The CDR3 contains 13 residues. Per the germline V gene, CDR1 is MNHNS and CDR2 is SASEGT. The ends were cut back, 3 bases at V and 1 base at J, with 6 bases in the middle. In DNA, the CDR3 is TGTGCCAGCAGTGACAGGGAGAACACTGAAGCTTTCTTT. Protein product: CASSDRENTEAFF.

This chain uses TRBV5-6 with TRBJ2-7; possible D gene TRBD1, 6 bases. CDR1 and CDR2 from the germline V gene are SGHDT and YYEEEE. V was trimmed by 1 base and J by 4 bases, leaving 18 bases between them. The CDR3 contains 16 residues. The DNA of the CDR3 is TGTGCCAGCAGCTTGATGATTGAAGGGGGATTATACGAGCAGTACTTC. Amino acids: CASSLMIEGGLYEQYF.

The chain employs TRBV7-2 and TRBJ1-2; TRBD1 agrees at 9 bases. The trim removed 6 bases at V and 7 bases at J, leaving 12 bases unmatched. CDR3 length: 15 residues. Germline CDR1 is SGHTA and CDR2 is FQGNSA. For the CDR3, the DNA is TGTGCCAGCAGGACCGGACAGGGGAGGATCCCTGGCTACACCTTC. This encodes CASRTGQGRIPGYTF.

This chain links TRBV5-1 with TRBJ2-1, with TRBD1 matching 7 bases. This CDR3 spans 15 amino acids. The junction had 11 bases not matched to a gene; V was cut back by 2 bases and J by 9 bases. Looked up from germline, CDR1 is SGHRS and CDR2 is YFSETQ. Written as DNA, the CDR3 is TGCGCCAGCAGCTTACCACAGGGGAGAGAGGCTGAGCAGTTCTTC. Amino acid sequence: CASSLPQGREAEQFF. The full variable domain, in which reference TRBV5-1 and TRBJ2-1 provide the parts outside the CDR3, is KAGVTQTPRYLIKTRGQQVTLSCSPISGHRSVSWYQQTPGQGLQFLFEYFSETQRNKGNFPGRFSGRQFSNSRSEMNVSTLELGDSALYLCASSLPQGREAEQFFGPGTRLTVL.

The CDR3 region is CASSSGTAGANVLTF. The CDR3 DNA follows: TGTGCCAGCAGTAGCGGGACAGCTGGGGCCAACGTCCTGACTTTC. The rearrangement joins TRBV21-1 to TRBJ2-6; the DNA was not used to check the table's D call, TRBD2. TRBV21-1 is listed as a pseudogene. The CDR3 has 15 residues.

The V gene is TRBV7-7, the J gene TRBJ1-5, with 9 bases identical to TRBD1. CDR3 length: 21 residues. The ends lost 2 bases at V and 0 bases at J; junction bases unmatched: 17. Germline V gene sequence: CDR1 SSHAT, CDR2 FNYEAQ (reference sequence). CDR3 nucleotides: TGTGCCAGCAGCTTAATTTTTTTCGAGACAGGGGGAAATTATAGCAATCAGCCCCAGCATTTT. Translating gives CASSLIFFETGGNYSNQPQHF.

The rearrangement joins TRBV6-1 to TRBJ2-6; D gene ambiguous. From germline, CDR1 is MNHNS and CDR2 SASEGT. This CDR3 spans 15 amino acids. V was clipped by 1 base and J by 5 bases, with 9 bases between them. In DNA, the CDR3 is TGTGCCAGCAGTGAAGTCAGATATAGGGCCAACGTCCTGACTTTC. Its protein product is CASSEVRYRANVLTF.

The chain combines TRBV19 with TRBJ1-2; the D gene is possibly TRBD1 (6 bases). Trimming took 3 bases from V and 8 from J, leaving 13 bases between them. This CDR3 is built from 13 residues. Looked up from germline, CDR1 is LNHDA and CDR2 is SQIVND (reference sequence). CDR3 in amino acids: CASSISGVVGYTF. The CDR3 bases are TGTGCCAGTAGTATCTCAGGGGTGGTCGGCTACACCTTC.